This TCR beta chain was observed in a study of siplizumab effects on memory and regulatory T cells. Libraries were prepared by immunoSEQ multiplex PCR; TCRdb keeps only in-frame clonotypes and omits some of them. The data contain about 98,000 clones, roughly 90% of them singletons. General study points: Alloreactive sequences from unstimulated CD4+ memory cells fell significantly with siplizumab. The alloresponse seemed to draw substantially on naive T cells, which appeared more diverse than memory cells.

About this clone itself: Its antigen is unknown.

This sequence originates from a human donor in good health. The sequencing sample was made of CD4+ T cells sorted from blood.

The CDR3 protein is CASSEIAGTSYNEQFF. CDR3 in DNA: TGTGCCAGCAGTGAGATAGCGGGGACTTCCTACAATGAGCAGTTCTTC. The J gene is TRBJ2-1, the V gene TRBV6-4, with 8 bases that match TRBD2. CDR3 size: 16 residues. Germline V gives CDR1 MRHNA, CDR2 SNTAGT. V gave up 3 bases and J gave up 1 base; unmatched junction bases: 5.